These 5 T cell receptor beta chains were all obtained from the same sample, sequenced in a study of T cell repertoires in cytomegalovirus infection. These receptors lack a known antigen. TCRdb used MiXCR to reprocess the reads, holding one entry per CDR3 protein. The sample comprises fewer than 65,000 distinct CDR3 sequences, over 15% of which are singletons, and roughly 29% rests with the top ten. The sequenced sample was CD8+ T cells from cultured PBMCs, obtained from culture after CMV antigen stimulation. Every receptor here comes from a human donor in good health (CMV status not recorded). Some clones in this sample may be carry-over from other donors' samples.

This rearrangement joins TRBV7-6 to TRBJ1-2; D is ambiguous. The length of the CDR3 is 12 residues. V lost 2 bases, J lost 11 bases, and 12 bases lay in between. Per the germline V gene, CDR1 is SGHVS and CDR2 is FNYEAQ. The CDR3 reads CASSLPAGYYTF. The DNA for the CDR3 is TGTGCCAGCAGCTTACCGGCAGGTTATTACACCTTC.

The V and J genes are TRBV11-2 and TRBJ2-3, with TRBD2 matching 7 bases. Germline-derived CDR1 and CDR2 are SGHAT and FQNNGV. J lost 4 bases, V lost 1 base, and 5 bases had no gene match. This CDR3 is 15 amino acids long. DNA for the CDR3: TGTGCCAGCAGCTTAGCGGGAGGAGGGGCAGATACGCAGTATTTT. This translates into CASSLAGGGADTQYF.

J is TRBJ1-1 and V is TRBV7-8; 9 bases map to TRBD1. V lost 7 bases to trimming and J lost 10 bases; unmatched junction nucleotides: 13. This CDR3 comprises 14 residues. Germline assignment: CDR1 SGHVS and CDR2 FQNEAQ. The CDR3 DNA follows: TGTGCCAGCAACTCCGGGACAGGGCGATTCGCAGCTTTCTTT. Its protein is CASNSGTGRFAAFF.

This clonotype was recorded a few times. V and J are TRBV5-4 and TRBJ1-1; no reliable D call. The germline V gene has CDR1 SGHNT and CDR2 YYREEE (reference sequence). The CDR3 runs 14 residues. Trimming removed 3 bases at V and 4 bases at J, with 13 bases between. CDR3 DNA sequence: TGTGCCAGCAGCTCGCAAGAGTGGGGCACTGAAGCTTTCTTT. Protein: CASSSQEWGTEAFF.

The rearrangement links TRBV7-6 to TRBJ1-5; 7 nucleotides line up with TRBD1. Germline trimming cut 1 base from V and 2 bases from J; bases unmatched to any gene: 2. This CDR3 spans 15 amino acids. The V gene's germline CDR1 is SGHVS and CDR2 FNYEAQ. Here the CDR3 DNA reads TGTGCCAGCAGCTTAGAAGGACAGGGCAATCAGCCCCAGCATTTT. This translates into CASSLEGQGNQPQHF.